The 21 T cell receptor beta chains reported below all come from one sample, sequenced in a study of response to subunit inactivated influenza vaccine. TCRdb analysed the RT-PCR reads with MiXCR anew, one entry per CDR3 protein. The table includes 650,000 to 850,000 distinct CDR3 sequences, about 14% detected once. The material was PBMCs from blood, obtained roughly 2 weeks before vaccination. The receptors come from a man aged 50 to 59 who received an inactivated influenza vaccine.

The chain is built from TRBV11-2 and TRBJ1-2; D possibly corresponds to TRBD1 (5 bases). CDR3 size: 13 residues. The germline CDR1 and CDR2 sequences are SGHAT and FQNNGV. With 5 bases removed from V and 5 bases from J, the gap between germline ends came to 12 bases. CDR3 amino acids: CASSRDGRYGYTF. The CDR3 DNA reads TGTGCCAGCAGCCGGGACGGCCGTTATGGCTACACCTTC.

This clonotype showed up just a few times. The CDR3 loop is CASSRGSRTGALGIYGYTF. The CDR3 nucleotides are TGTGCCAGCAGTCGAGGTTCCCGGACGGGGGCTCTGGGAATCTATGGCTACACCTTC. The J gene is TRBJ1-2, the V gene TRBV6-1; the D gene is possibly TRBD1 (6 bases). The CDR3 spans 19 residues. V was pared by 5 bases and J by 4 bases, with 29 bases between. Per germline, CDR1 MNHNS and CDR2 SASEGT.

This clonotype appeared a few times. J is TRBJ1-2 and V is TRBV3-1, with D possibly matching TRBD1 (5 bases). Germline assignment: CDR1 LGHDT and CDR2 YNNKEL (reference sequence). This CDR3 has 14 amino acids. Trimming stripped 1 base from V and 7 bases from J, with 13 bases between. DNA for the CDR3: TGTGCCAGCAGCCAAGCTCTGGGGCGGGGTGGCTACACCTTC. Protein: CASSQALGRGGYTF.

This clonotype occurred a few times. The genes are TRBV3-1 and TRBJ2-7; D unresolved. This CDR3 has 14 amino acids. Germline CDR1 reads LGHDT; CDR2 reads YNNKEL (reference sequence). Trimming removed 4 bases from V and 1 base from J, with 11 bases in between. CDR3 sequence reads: CASSLSLKSYEQYF. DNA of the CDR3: TGTGCCAGCAGCCTCAGCCTTAAATCCTACGAGCAGTACTTC.

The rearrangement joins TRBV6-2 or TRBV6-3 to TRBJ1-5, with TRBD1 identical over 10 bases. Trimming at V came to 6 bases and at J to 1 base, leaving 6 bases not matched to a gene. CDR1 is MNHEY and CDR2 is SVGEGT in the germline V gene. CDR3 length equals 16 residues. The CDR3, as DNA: TGTGCCAGCAGGGACAGGGGGTCAATCAGCAATCAGCCCCAGCATTTT. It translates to CASRDRGSISNQPQHF.

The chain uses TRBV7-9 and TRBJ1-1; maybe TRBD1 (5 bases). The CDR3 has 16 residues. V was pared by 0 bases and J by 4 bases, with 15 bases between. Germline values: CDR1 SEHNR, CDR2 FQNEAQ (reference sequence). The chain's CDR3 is CASSLAPGNKGTEAFF. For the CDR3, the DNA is TGTGCCAGCAGCTTAGCCCCAGGGAATAAAGGCACTGAAGCTTTCTTT.

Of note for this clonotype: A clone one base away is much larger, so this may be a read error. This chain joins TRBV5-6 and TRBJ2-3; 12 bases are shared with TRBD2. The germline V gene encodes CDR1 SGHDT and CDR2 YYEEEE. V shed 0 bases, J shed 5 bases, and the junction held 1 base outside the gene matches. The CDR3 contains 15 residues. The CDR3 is CASSLALAGGDTQYF. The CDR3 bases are TGTGCCAGCAGCTTGGCACTAGCGGGGGGAGATACGCAGTATTTT.

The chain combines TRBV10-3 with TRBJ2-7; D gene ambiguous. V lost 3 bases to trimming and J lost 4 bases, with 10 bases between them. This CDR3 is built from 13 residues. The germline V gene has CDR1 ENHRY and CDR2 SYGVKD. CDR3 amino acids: CAISDGRNYEQYF. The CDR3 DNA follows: TGTGCCATCAGTGACGGCAGAAATTACGAGCAGTACTTC.

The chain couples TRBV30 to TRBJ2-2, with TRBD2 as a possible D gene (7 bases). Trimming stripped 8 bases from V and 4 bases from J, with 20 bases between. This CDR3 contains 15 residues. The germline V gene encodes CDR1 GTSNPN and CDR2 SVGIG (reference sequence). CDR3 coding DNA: TGTGCCGGGGATGGGGGGGGGCCGGGCACCGGGGAGCTGTTTTTT. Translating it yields CAGDGGGPGTGELFF.

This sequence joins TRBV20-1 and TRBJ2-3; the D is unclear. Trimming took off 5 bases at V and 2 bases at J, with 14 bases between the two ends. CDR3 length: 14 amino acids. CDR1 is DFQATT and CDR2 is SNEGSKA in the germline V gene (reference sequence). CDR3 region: CSAVVGVVTDTQYF. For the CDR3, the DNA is TGCAGTGCTGTCGTTGGGGTGGTCACAGATACGCAGTATTTT.

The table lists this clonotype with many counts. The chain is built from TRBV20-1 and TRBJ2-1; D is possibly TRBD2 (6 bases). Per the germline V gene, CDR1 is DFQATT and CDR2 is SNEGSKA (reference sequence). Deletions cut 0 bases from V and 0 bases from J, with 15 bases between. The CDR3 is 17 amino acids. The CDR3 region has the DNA TGCAGTGCTAGAGATATCGGGGACGGGAGCTCCTACAATGAGCAGTTCTTC. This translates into CSARDIGDGSSYNEQFF.

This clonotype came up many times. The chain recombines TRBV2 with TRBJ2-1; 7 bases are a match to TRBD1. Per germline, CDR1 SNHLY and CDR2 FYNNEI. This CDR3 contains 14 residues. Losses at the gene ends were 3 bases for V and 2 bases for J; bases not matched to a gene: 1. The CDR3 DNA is TGTGCCAGCAGTGACCAGGGGGCCTACAATGAGCAGTTCTTC. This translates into CASSDQGAYNEQFF.

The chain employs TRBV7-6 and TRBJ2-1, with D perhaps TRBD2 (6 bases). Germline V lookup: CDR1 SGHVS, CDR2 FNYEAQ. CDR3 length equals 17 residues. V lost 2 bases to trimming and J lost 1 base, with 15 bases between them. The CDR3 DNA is TGTGCCAGCAGCTTAAAGGTCGGGGGAGTTTCCTACAATGAGCAGTTCTTC. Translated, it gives CASSLKVGGVSYNEQFF.

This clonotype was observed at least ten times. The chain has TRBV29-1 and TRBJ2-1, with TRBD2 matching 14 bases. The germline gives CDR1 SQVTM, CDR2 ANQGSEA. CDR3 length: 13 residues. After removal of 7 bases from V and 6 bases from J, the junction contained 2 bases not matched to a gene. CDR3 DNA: TGCAGCGGCGGACTAGCGGGAGGCAATGAGCAGTTCTTC. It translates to CSGGLAGGNEQFF.

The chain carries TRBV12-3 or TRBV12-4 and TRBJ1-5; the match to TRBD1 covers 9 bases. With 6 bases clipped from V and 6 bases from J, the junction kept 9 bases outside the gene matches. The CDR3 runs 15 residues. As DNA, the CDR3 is TGTGCCAGCAGCACAATCACAGGGGGCTTTCAGCCCCAGCATTTT. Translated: CASSTITGGFQPQHF.

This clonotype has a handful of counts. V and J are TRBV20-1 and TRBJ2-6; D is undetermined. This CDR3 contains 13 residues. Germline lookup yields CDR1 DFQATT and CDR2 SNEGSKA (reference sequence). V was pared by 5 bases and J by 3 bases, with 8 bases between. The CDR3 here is CSARAYGANVLTF. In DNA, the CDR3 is TGCAGTGCTCGAGCGTATGGGGCCAACGTCCTGACTTTC.

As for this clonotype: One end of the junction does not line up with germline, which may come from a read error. Here the CDR3 reads CAGSQAQREGYEQYF. The CDR3 bases are TGCGCCGGCAGCCAAGCCCAGCGGGAGGGCTACGAGCAGTACTTC. V is TRBV4-3 and J is TRBJ2-7; 10 bases match TRBD2. CDR3 length: 15 amino acids. Germline CDR1 LGHNA, CDR2 YSLEER.

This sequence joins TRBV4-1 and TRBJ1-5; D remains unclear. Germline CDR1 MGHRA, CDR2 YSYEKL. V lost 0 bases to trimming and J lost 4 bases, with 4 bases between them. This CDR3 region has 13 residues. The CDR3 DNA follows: TGCGCCAGCAGCCAAGATTTTAATCAGCCCCAGCATTTT. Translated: CASSQDFNQPQHF.

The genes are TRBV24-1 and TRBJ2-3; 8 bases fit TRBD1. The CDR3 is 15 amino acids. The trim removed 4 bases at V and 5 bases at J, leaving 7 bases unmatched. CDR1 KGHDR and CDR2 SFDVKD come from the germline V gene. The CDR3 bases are TGTGCCACCAGTGACCAGACAGGGGCCGGAGATACGCAGTATTTT. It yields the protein CATSDQTGAGDTQYF.

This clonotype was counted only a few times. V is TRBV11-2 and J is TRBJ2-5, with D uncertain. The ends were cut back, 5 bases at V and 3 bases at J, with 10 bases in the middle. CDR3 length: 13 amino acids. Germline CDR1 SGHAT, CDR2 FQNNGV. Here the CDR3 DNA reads TGTGCCAGCAGCCTAGGGATAAAAGAGACCCAGTACTTC. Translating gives CASSLGIKETQYF.

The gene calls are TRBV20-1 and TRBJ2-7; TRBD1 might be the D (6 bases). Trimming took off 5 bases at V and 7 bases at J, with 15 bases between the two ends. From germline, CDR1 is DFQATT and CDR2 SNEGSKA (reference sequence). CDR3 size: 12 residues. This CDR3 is CSARTGQQEQYF. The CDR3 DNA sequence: TGCAGTGCTCGAACTGGACAGCAGGAGCAGTACTTC.